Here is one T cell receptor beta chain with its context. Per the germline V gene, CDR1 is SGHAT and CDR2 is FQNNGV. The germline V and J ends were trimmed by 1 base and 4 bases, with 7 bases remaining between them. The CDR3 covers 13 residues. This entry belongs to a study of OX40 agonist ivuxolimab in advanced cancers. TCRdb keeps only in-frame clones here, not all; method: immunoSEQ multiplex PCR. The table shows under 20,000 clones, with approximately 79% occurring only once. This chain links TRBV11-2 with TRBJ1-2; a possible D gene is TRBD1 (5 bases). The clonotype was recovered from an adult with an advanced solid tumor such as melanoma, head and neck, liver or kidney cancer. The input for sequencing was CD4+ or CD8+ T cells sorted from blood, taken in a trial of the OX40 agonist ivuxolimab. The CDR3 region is CASSLGGSYGYTF. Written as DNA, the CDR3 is TGTGCCAGCAGCTTAGGGGGGTCCTATGGCTACACCTTC.